These 22 T cell receptor beta chains were sequenced from one sample in a study of CXCR3-negative and CXCR3-positive naive CD8 T cells. Study-wide results and caveats: More hydrophobic TRB CDR3s were found in CXCR3-positive naive cells than in CXCR3-negative naive cells.

For these receptors, no antigen is known. Carrying UMI labels, the TRB cDNA libraries were prepared through 5' RACE. TCRdb reprocessed the 5' RACE reads; each CDR3 protein has one entry and no DNA is given. The data include 55,000 to 75,000 distinct CDR3 sequences; the top ten clones carry approximately 0.71%. Material: naive CXCR3+ CD8+ T cells from blood. Subset in this sample: CD45RO-CCR7+CD27+CD95- naive CD8+ T cells expressing CXCR3 (TNR3+). These receptors came from a human donor in good health. Some clones in this sample may be carry-over from other donors' samples.

The chain employs TRBV29-1 and TRBJ1-2; TCRdb selects TRBD1, and the lack of DNA leaves this call unchecked. CDR3 length equals 15 residues. Germline CDR1 is SQVTM and CDR2 is ANQGSEA. CDR3 in amino acids: CSVEEVGRGHGGYTF.

The chain carries TRBV3-2 and TRBJ2-7. TRBV3-2 is flagged as a pseudogene. The CDR3 sequence is 13 residues long. The CDR3 region is CASSQASQDEQYF.

The chain has TRBV21-1 and TRBJ2-7; there is no DNA to check the TCRdb D call of TRBD1. TRBV21-1 is a listed pseudogene. This CDR3 region has 19 residues. The CDR3 protein is CASSNTRHSDPLSLCEQYF.

This sequence joins TRBV19 and TRBJ2-3; TCRdb reports TRBD1, a call that lacks DNA to check it against. Germline CDR1 and CDR2: LNHDA and SQIVND (reference sequence). The CDR3 totals 14 residues. The CDR3: CASRAGDPPDTQYF.

J is TRBJ1-1 and V is TRBV7-6; without DNA, the TCRdb call of TRBD1 cannot be checked. CDR1 and CDR2 from the germline V gene are SGHVS and FNYEAQ. The CDR3 runs to 12 residues. The CDR3 spells CASSLGAAEAFF.

V and J are TRBV29-1 and TRBJ2-3. The germline V gene encodes CDR1 SQVTM and CDR2 ANQGSEA. The CDR3 sequence is 11 residues long. CDR3 amino acids: CSAPAPDTQYF.

The rearrangement links TRBV12-3 or TRBV12-4 to TRBJ1-4; without DNA, the TCRdb call of TRBD1 cannot be checked. The CDR3 is 17 residues long. The CDR3: CASSLRDRGSTNEKLFF.

The chain links TRBV7-8 to TRBJ2-2; TCRdb's D call of TRBD1 is untestable without DNA. The CDR3 runs to 17 residues. CDR1 is SGHVS, CDR2 FQNEAQ, per germline. CDR3 in amino acids: CASSPWSGQSNTGELFF.

The chain links TRBV2 to TRBJ2-2. The germline CDR1 and CDR2 sequences are SNHLY and FYNNEI. This CDR3 has 13 amino acids. The CDR3 loop is CASSERLTGELFF.

The chain links TRBV19 to TRBJ2-1; the TCRdb call, TRBD2, lacks DNA for checking. CDR1 is LNHDA and CDR2 is SQIVND in the germline V gene (reference sequence). This CDR3 is 13 amino acids long. CDR3 region: CAVSGSSYNEQFF.

The chain carries TRBV20-1 and TRBJ2-7; without DNA, the TCRdb call of TRBD2 cannot be checked. The CDR3 is 16 amino acids. Germline V gene lookup returns CDR1 DFQATT and CDR2 SNEGSKA (reference sequence). CDR3 region: CSATPRTSGGTYEQYF.

The gene calls are TRBV14 and TRBJ2-1; TCRdb's D call of TRBD2 is untestable without DNA. This CDR3 is 18 amino acids long. CDR1 is SGHDN and CDR2 is FVKESK in the germline V gene. The CDR3 reads CASSLTSGGVSSYNEQFF. Looking up the rest from reference TRBV14 and TRBJ2-1 gives the full variable domain: EAGVTQFPSHSVIEKGQTVTLRCDPISGHDNLYWYRRVMGKEIKFLLHFVKESKQDESGMPNNRFLAERTGGTYSTLKVQPAELEDSGVYFCASSLTSGGVSSYNEQFFGPGTRLTVL.

The genes are TRBV7-7 and TRBJ2-5; TCRdb reports TRBD2, a call that lacks DNA to check it against. The germline CDR1 and CDR2 sequences are SSHAT and FNYEAQ (reference sequence). This CDR3 has 15 amino acids. The CDR3 spells CASSLGGGLQETQYF.

This sequence joins TRBV21-1 and TRBJ1-4; TCRdb's D gene call, TRBD1, goes unchecked for lack of DNA. TRBV21-1 is given as a pseudogene. The CDR3 runs to 16 residues. The CDR3 protein is CASSKDPGRVCEKLFF.

The genes are TRBV6-2 or TRBV6-3 and TRBJ2-5; TCRdb reports TRBD1, a call that lacks DNA to check it against. Germline-derived CDR1 and CDR2 are MNHEY and SVGEGT. This CDR3 contains 13 residues. This chain's CDR3 is CASSPFNQETQYF.

The V gene is TRBV29-1, the J gene TRBJ2-3; TCRdb proposes TRBD2, but this gene call is untestable without DNA. Germline V gene sequence: CDR1 SQVTM, CDR2 ANQGSEA. The CDR3 has 20 residues. The CDR3 here is CSVVLLGWRGAPVGADTQYF.

CDR3: CASSYSGEGGNEQFF. The gene calls are TRBV6-2 or TRBV6-3 and TRBJ2-1; TCRdb picks TRBD1, but there is no DNA to check that call. The length of the CDR3 is 15 residues. Germline assignment: CDR1 MNHEY and CDR2 SVGEGT.

V is TRBV29-1 and J is TRBJ2-3; TCRdb reports TRBD1, a call that lacks DNA to check it against. The CDR3 contains 17 residues. CDR1 SQVTM and CDR2 ANQGSEA come from the germline V gene. Here the CDR3 reads CSVRGGTGLRSTDTQYF.

The chain carries TRBV14 and TRBJ2-7; as DNA is missing, the TRBD2 call by TCRdb cannot be tested. The length of the CDR3 is 16 residues. Per the germline V gene, CDR1 is SGHDN and CDR2 is FVKESK. This CDR3 is CASSQEGLAGYYEQYF.

The chain recombines TRBV12-3 or TRBV12-4 with TRBJ2-7; the D gene TCRdb calls, TRBD1, cannot be checked with no DNA. CDR3 size: 12 residues. CDR3 sequence: CATSLGGYEQYF.

The chain has TRBV27 and TRBJ1-1; the TRBD1 assignment by TCRdb is unverifiable without DNA. The CDR3 covers 12 residues. CDR1 and CDR2 (germline): MNHEY, SMNVEV (reference sequence). CDR3 residues: CASSPLGAEAFF.

V gene TRBV7-8 combines with J gene TRBJ2-5; the D call from TCRdb, TRBD2, cannot be confirmed without DNA. The CDR3 is 15 amino acids. Germline V lookup: CDR1 SGHVS, CDR2 FQNEAQ. The CDR3: CASTLGGLAEETQYF.